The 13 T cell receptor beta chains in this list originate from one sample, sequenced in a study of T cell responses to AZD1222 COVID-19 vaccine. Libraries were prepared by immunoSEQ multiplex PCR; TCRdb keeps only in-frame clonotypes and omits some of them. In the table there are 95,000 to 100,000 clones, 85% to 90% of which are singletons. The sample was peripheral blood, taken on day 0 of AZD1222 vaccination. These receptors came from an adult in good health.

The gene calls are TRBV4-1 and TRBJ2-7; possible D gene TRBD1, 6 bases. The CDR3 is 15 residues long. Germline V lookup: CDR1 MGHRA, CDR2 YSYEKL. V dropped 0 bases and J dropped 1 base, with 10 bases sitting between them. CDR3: CASSQEAGQSYEQYF. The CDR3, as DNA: TGCGCCAGCAGCCAAGAAGCAGGACAGTCCTACGAGCAGTACTTC.

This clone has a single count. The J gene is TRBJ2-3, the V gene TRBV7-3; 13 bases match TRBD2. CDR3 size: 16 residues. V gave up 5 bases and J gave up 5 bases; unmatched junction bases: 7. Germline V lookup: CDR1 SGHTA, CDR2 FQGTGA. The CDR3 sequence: CASSLRLAGGVDTQYF. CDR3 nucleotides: TGTGCCAGCAGCCTCCGACTAGCGGGAGGTGTAGATACGCAGTATTTT.

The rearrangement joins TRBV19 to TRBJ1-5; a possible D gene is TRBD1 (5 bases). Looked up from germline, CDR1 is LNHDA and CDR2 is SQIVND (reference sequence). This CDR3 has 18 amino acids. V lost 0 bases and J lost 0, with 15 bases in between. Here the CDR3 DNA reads TGTGCCAGTAGTATAGATCTACCCACGGGGACTAGCAATCAGCCCCAGCATTTT. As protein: CASSIDLPTGTSNQPQHF.

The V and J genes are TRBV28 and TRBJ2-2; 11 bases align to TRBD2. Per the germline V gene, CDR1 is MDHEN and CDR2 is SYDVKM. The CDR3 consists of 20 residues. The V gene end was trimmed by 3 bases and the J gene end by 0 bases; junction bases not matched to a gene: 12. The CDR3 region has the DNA TGTGCCAGCAGTTTCGGGCCCTCAAAGGGACTAGCGGCGAACACCGGGGAGCTGTTTTTT. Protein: CASSFGPSKGLAANTGELFF. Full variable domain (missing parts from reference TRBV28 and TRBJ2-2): DVKVTQSSRYLVKRTGEKVFLECVQDMDHENMFWYRQDPGLGLRLIYFSYDVKMKEKGDIPEGYSVSREKKERFSLILESASTNQTSMYLCASSFGPSKGLAANTGELFFGEGSRLTVL.

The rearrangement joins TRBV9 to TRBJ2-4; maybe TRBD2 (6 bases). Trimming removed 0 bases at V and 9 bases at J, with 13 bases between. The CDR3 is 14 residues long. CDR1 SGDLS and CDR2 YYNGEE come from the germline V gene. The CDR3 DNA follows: TGTGCCAGCAGCGTAGAGAGAACTAGCCGCATTCAGTACTTC. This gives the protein CASSVERTSRIQYF.

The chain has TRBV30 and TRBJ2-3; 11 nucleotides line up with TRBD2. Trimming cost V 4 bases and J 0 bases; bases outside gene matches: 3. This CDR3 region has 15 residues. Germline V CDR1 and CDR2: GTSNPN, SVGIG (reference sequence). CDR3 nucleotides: TGTGCCTGGACCATAGCGGGAGGGAGCACAGATACGCAGTATTTT. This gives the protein CAWTIAGGSTDTQYF.

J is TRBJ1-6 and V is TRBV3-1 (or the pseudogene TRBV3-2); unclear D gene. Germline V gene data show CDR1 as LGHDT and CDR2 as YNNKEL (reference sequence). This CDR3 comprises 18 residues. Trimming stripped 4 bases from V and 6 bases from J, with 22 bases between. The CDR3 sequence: CASSRHTPIHTSNSPLHF. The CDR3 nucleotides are TGTGCCAGCAGCCGACACACTCCCATTCATACATCTAATTCACCCCTCCACTTT.

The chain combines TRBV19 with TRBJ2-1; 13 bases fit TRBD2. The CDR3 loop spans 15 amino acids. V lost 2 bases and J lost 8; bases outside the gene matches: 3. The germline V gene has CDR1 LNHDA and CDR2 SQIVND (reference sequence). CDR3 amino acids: CASSIRLAGGHEQFF. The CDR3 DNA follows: TGTGCCAGTAGTATAAGACTAGCGGGAGGCCATGAGCAGTTCTTC.

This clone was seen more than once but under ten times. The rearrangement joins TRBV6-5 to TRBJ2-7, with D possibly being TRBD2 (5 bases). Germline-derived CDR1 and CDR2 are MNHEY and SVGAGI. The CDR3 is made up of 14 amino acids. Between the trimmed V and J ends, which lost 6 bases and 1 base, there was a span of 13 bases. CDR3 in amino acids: CASRIDGGSYEQYF. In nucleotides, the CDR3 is TGTGCCAGCAGAATCGACGGAGGTTCCTACGAGCAGTACTTC.

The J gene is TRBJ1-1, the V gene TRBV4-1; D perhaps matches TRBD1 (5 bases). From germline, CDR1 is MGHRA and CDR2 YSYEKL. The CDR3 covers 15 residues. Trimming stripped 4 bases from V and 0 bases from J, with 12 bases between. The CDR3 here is CASSLSGGVNTEAFF. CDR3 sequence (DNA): TGCGCCAGCAGCCTCAGTGGGGGGGTGAACACTGAAGCTTTCTTT.

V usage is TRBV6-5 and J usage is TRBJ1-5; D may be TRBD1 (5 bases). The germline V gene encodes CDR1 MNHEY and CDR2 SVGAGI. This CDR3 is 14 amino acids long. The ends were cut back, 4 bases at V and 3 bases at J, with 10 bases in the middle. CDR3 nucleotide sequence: TGTGCCAGCAGTTTCGGGGGGACCAATCAGCCCCAGCATTTT. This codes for CASSFGGTNQPQHF.

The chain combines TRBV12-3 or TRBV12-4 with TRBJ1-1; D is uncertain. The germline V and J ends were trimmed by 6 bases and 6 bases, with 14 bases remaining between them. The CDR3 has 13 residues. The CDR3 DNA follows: TGTGCCAGCAGCAATTGGGAGCGGGCTGAAGCTTTCTTT. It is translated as CASSNWERAEAFF.

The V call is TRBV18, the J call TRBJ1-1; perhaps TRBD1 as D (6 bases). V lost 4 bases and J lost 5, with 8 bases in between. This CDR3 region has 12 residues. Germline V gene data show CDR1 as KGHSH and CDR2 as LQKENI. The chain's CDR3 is CASSLDRTEAFF. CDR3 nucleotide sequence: TGTGCCAGCTCACTAGACAGGACTGAAGCTTTCTTT.